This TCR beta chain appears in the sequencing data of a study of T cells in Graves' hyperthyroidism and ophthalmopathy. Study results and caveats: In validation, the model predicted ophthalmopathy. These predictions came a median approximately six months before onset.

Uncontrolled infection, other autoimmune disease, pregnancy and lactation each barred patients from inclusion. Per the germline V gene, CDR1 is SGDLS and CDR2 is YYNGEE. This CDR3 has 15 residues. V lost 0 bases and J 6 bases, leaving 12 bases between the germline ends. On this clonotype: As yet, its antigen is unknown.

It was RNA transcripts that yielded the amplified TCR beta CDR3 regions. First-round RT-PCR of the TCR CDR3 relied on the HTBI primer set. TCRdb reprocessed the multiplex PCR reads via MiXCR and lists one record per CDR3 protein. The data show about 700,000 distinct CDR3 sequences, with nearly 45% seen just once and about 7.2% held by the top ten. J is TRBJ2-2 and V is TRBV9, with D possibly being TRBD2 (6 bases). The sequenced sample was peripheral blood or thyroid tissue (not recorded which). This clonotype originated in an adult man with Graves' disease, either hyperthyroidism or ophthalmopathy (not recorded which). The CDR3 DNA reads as TGTGCCAGCAGCGTAGCGGAGGGCTGGTCCGGGGAGCTGTTTTTT. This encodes CASSVAEGWSGELFF.